This is a list of T cell receptor beta chains from one sample in a study of shared clonotypes between healthy human individuals. Only in-frame clones appear in the TCRdb table, and some are missing; sequencing was by immunoSEQ multiplex PCR. Here the sample spans more than 600,000 clones, around 92% being singletons. Input material: naive CD8+ T cells sorted from blood. The receptors here all came from a man under 40 in good health. The CDR3 runs from the conserved cysteine through the conserved F or W. The order of the fields is J gene, clone size, V gene, D gene, CDR3 DNA, CDR3 protein. The D gene is left open where the match is weak. Not every row has a clone size; where given, it reads once, few, many or a size class.

J gene: TRBJ2-5
clone size: .
V gene: TRBV7-9
D gene: .
CDR3 DNA: TGTGCCAGCAGCTTACCCCCCTGGGAAGAGACCCAGTACTTC
CDR3 protein: CASSLPPWEETQYF

J gene: TRBJ2-1
clone size: .
V gene: TRBV27
D gene: TRBD1
CDR3 DNA: TGTGCCAGCAGTGCCGGGACAGGGGCTTTCAATGAGCAGTTCTTC
CDR3 protein: CASSAGTGAFNEQFF

J gene: TRBJ2-3
clone size: .
V gene: TRBV2
D gene: .
CDR3 DNA: TGTGCCAGCAGCCGTATGGATACGCAGTATTTT
CDR3 protein: CASSRMDTQYF

J gene: TRBJ2-7
clone size: .
V gene: TRBV19
D gene: .
CDR3 DNA: TGTGCCAGTAGTATCTATGGAGGGGCCAACTACGAGCAGTACTTC
CDR3 protein: CASSIYGGANYEQYF

J gene: TRBJ2-3
clone size: .
V gene: TRBV28
D gene: .
CDR3 DNA: TGTGCCAGCAGTCCCTCCGGGACATGGGCCGCAGATACGCAGTATTTT
CDR3 protein: CASSPSGTWAADTQYF

J gene: TRBJ2-5
clone size: .
V gene: TRBV7-9
D gene: .
CDR3 DNA: TGTGCCAGCAGCTTGGAGATACCCTCAGAGACCCAGTACTTC
CDR3 protein: CASSLEIPSETQYF

J gene: TRBJ1-4
clone size: .
V gene: TRBV5-1
D gene: .
CDR3 DNA: TGCGCCAGCAGCCTAGAGACAGGACTGAATGAAAAACTGTTTTTT
CDR3 protein: CASSLETGLNEKLFF

J gene: TRBJ1-3
clone size: once
V gene: TRBV10-3
D gene: .
CDR3 DNA: TGTGCCATCAGTGATAATCGCCCAGGCAAGACTGGAAACACCATATATTTT
CDR3 protein: CAISDNRPGKTGNTIYF

J gene: TRBJ1-4
clone size: .
V gene: TRBV7-9
D gene: TRBD1
CDR3 DNA: TGTGCCAGCAGCTCGTTAGGACAGGGGGCGTATGATGAAAAACTGTTTTTT
CDR3 protein: CASSSLGQGAYDEKLFF

J gene: TRBJ2-7
clone size: few
V gene: TRBV4-1
D gene: .
CDR3 DNA: TGCGCCAGCAGCCAAGAGAGGGCAGGCTACGAGCAGTACTTC
CDR3 protein: CASSQERAGYEQYF